This is a list of T cell receptor beta chains from one sample in a study of shared clonotypes between healthy human individuals. Produced via immunoSEQ multiplex PCR; TCRdb's table is partial and in-frame only. The sample records approximately 2,300,000 clones, around 93% being singletons. Sequencing input: naive CD4+ T cells from PBMCs. These receptor sequences come from a man younger than 35 in good health. Some clones in this sample may be carry-over from other donors' samples. The CDR3 runs from the conserved cysteine through the conserved F or W. Fields, in order: D gene, V gene, J gene, clone size, CDR3 DNA, CDR3 protein. D genes are given only for firm matches. Size is stated for part of the rows, as once, few or many counts, or as a class when the clone is expanded.

NA	TRBV5-1	TRBJ2-1	NA	TGCGCCAGCAGCTTGGTTAGGGGGGCCAGGGAGCAGTTCTTC	CASSLVRGAREQFF
NA	TRBV7-9	TRBJ2-1	NA	TGTGCCAGCAGCTTAGTGGGCCAAGGGAATGAGCAGTTCTTC	CASSLVGQGNEQFF
NA	TRBV7-2	TRBJ2-1	once	TGTGCCAGCAGGACCCAACGGGCCGCAAACAATGAGCAGTTCTTC	CASRTQRAANNEQFF
NA	TRBV5-1	TRBJ2-7	NA	TGCGCCAGCAGCTACGACTCTTCCTACGAGCAGTACTTC	CASSYDSSYEQYF
NA	TRBV5-1	TRBJ1-2	NA	TGCGCCAGCAGCTTTCCAGGGGTACCAGATGGCTACACCTTC	CASSFPGVPDGYTF
TRBD2	TRBV5-8	TRBJ2-3	once	TGTGCCACGGGACTAGCGGGAGGTAATGATACGCAGTATTTT	CATGLAGGNDTQYF
NA	TRBV20-1	TRBJ1-6	NA	TGCAGTGCTAGACAGGGGACACCCCTCCACTTT	CSARQGTPLHF
TRBD2	TRBV7-9	TRBJ2-3	NA	TGTGCCAGCAGCTTTACGGGAGCGGGGGATACGCAGTATTTT	CASSFTGAGDTQYF
TRBD1	TRBV7-2	TRBJ1-2	NA	TGTGCCAGCAGCTCGGGACAGGGGTATGGCTACACCTTC	CASSSGQGYGYTF
NA	TRBV11-2	TRBJ2-4	NA	TGTGCCAGCAGCGGGACAATTTCCAAAAACATTCAGTACTTC	CASSGTISKNIQYF
NA	TRBV6-5	TRBJ1-4	NA	TGTGCCAGCGGAAATATGGGCTTCGGTAATGAAAAACTGTTTTTT	CASGNMGFGNEKLFF
TRBD1	TRBV28	TRBJ2-2	NA	TGTGCCAGCAGTTCTGACAGGGACACCGGGGAGCTGTTTTTT	CASSSDRDTGELFF
TRBD2	TRBV18	TRBJ2-7	NA	TGTGCCAGCTCACAGGCGGGAGTAGGTGAGCAGTACTTC	CASSQAGVGEQYF
TRBD1	TRBV6-5	TRBJ1-2	NA	TGTGCCAGCACCCAGGACAGGGGGCGTCTTGGCTACACCTTC	CASTQDRGRLGYTF
TRBD2	TRBV7-9	TRBJ2-7	once	TGTGCCAGCAGCTTAGAGATGGCGGGAGGGTCCTACGAGCAGTACTTC	CASSLEMAGGSYEQYF
TRBD1	TRBV7-2	TRBJ1-4	NA	TGTGCCAGCAGCTTAGACAGGGGTAGAGATGAAAAACTGTTTTTT	CASSLDRGRDEKLFF
NA	TRBV5-4	TRBJ2-1	NA	TGTGCCAGCAGCACCTACAGGGTGTTCAATGAGCAGTTCTTC	CASSTYRVFNEQFF
NA	TRBV19	TRBJ2-2	NA	TGTGCCAGTAGTGCCACAGGGACGCTGGCCGGGGAGCTGTTTTTT	CASSATGTLAGELFF
NA	TRBV18	TRBJ1-1	few	TGTGCCACCACACCAGCGGGGGGAGTTGAAGCTTTCTTT	CATTPAGGVEAFF
NA	TRBV30	TRBJ2-7	NA	TGTGCCTGGAGTCCAGGGGCGGGACTCGAGCAGTACTTC	CAWSPGAGLEQYF
NA	TRBV5-1	TRBJ1-1	NA	TGCGCCAGCAGCTTGGGCTCGGCTAAGAACACTGAAGCTTTCTTT	CASSLGSAKNTEAFF
TRBD1	TRBV29-1	TRBJ1-1	NA	TGCAGCGGCCGGACAGGGTCTGAAGCTTTCTTT	CSGRTGSEAFF
NA	TRBV18	TRBJ2-1	NA	TGTGCCAGCTCACTTGGCGGGCCCTCCTACAATGAGCAGTTCTTC	CASSLGGPSYNEQFF
NA	TRBV7-8	TRBJ2-7	NA	TGTGCCAGCAGGTCGCGCTTGGGGGACTCCTACGAGCAGTACTTC	CASRSRLGDSYEQYF
NA	TRBV19	TRBJ1-4	NA	TGTGCCAGTAGTATAGCAGGGGCGGGAACCCGAGGAAAACTGTTTTTT	CASSIAGAGTRGKLFF
NA	TRBV7-9	TRBJ2-3	NA	TGTGCCAGCAGCCCAAACCCTAGGGGTGTGAGAACAGATACGCAGTATTTT	CASSPNPRGVRTDTQYF
TRBD1	TRBV5-1	TRBJ2-5	NA	TGCGCCAGCAGCTTTCGACAGGGAAGTTTAGAGACCCAGTACTTC	CASSFRQGSLETQYF
NA	TRBV18	TRBJ1-2	NA	TGTGCCAGCTCACCAAGGACAGTTAACTATGGCTACACCTTC	CASSPRTVNYGYTF
TRBD2	TRBV6-1	TRBJ2-5	NA	TGTGCCAGCAGCCGGGACTACAAGCAAGAGACCCAGTACTTC	CASSRDYKQETQYF
NA	TRBV19	TRBJ1-2	NA	TGTGCCAGTAGTATAGACGGGGGCAGCCGTACGTATGGCTACACCTTC	CASSIDGGSRTYGYTF
NA	TRBV4-2	TRBJ2-7	NA	TGTGCCAGCAGCCAAGATTTGAGGCAGGGTTTTAACGAGCAGTACTTC	CASSQDLRQGFNEQYF
NA	TRBV4-2	TRBJ2-5	NA	TGTGCCAGCAGCCCGCCGCGGGCGGGGGAGACCCAGTACTTC	CASSPPRAGETQYF
NA	TRBV5-1	TRBJ2-5	NA	TGCGCCAGCAGCTTGAACCCGGCCCAGGGGAAGGAGACCCAGTACTTC	CASSLNPAQGKETQYF
TRBD1	TRBV27	TRBJ2-7	NA	TGTGCCAGCAGTTTATACGGGACAGGGAATTACGAGCAGTACTTC	CASSLYGTGNYEQYF
NA	TRBV9	TRBJ2-6	NA	TGTGCCAGCAGCGTAGCTACAGGCCTAATCTCTGGGGCCAACGTCCTGACTTTC	CASSVATGLISGANVLTF
NA	TRBV19	TRBJ1-3	NA	TGTGCCAGTAGTGTCCCCGCTGCTGGAAACACCATATATTTT	CASSVPAAGNTIYF
TRBD2	TRBV5-4	TRBJ2-1	NA	TGTGCCAGCAGCGGGACTAGCGGGACTGAGAGATCCTACAATGAGCAGTTCTTC	CASSGTSGTERSYNEQFF
NA	TRBV12-2	TRBJ2-3	NA	TGTGCAAGTCGCTTCCTCGGGGCAGATACGCAGTATTTT	CASRFLGADTQYF
TRBD2	TRBV2	TRBJ2-1	NA	TGTGCCAGCAGGGGGACTAGCGGGAGTGTGTCCTACAATGAGCAGTTCTTC	CASRGTSGSVSYNEQFF
TRBD2	TRBV7-3	TRBJ2-5	NA	TGTGCCAGCAGCTCAACTAGCGGGAGCCAAGAGACCCAGTACTTC	CASSSTSGSQETQYF